This TCR beta chain was sequenced during a study of T cells in Graves' hyperthyroidism and ophthalmopathy. This clonotype was recorded a few times. CDR1 and CDR2 from the germline V gene are LNHDA and SQIVND (reference sequence). After removal of 3 bases from V and 4 bases from J, the junction contained 0 bases not matched to a gene. The CDR3 length is 14 residues. Authors of the study amplified TCR beta CDR3 regions from RNA transcripts. HTBI primers were the set used in a first-round RT-PCR of the TCR CDR3. Using its own MiXCR run on the multiplex PCR reads, TCRdb lists one record per CDR3 protein. The table lists some 760,000 distinct CDR3 sequences, around 13% of them singletons, with roughly 10% in the top ten.

The V and J genes are TRBV19 and TRBJ2-1; 10 bases are a match to TRBD2. Input material: blood. The TCR sequence derives from a woman younger than 35 with Graves' hyperthyroidism. The CDR3 reads CASSMTSGYNEQFF. CDR3 DNA: TGTGCCAGTAGTATGACTAGCGGGTACAATGAGCAGTTCTTC.